The 3 T cell receptor beta chains presented below share a single source sample, sequenced in a study of blood T cell repertoires in COVID-19. Assay used: immunoSEQ multiplex PCR; TCRdb lists only in-frame clones, some missing. Among some 290,000 clones listed, about 88% were seen once. The material sequenced was peripheral blood. The receptors here all came from a woman aged 25 to 39 with COVID-19, enrolled during active disease.

The chain employs TRBV30 and TRBJ1-1, with D hard to call. CDR1 and CDR2 (germline): GTSNPN, SVGIG (reference sequence). This CDR3 region has 14 residues. V lost 1 base and J lost 5, with 14 bases in between. CDR3 DNA sequence: TGTGCCTGGAGTGCCGGCAGCCGAGGGACTGAAGCTTTCTTT. It encodes CAWSAGSRGTEAFF. The variable domain in full, with the rest retrieved from reference TRBV30 and TRBJ1-1, is SQTIHQWPATLVQPVGSPLSLECTVEGTSNPNLYWYRQAAGRGLQLLFYSVGIGQISSEVPQNLSASRPQDRQFILSSKKLLLSDSGFYLCAWSAGSRGTEAFFGQGTRLTVV.

This clone was seen only once. The chain uses TRBV29-1 and TRBJ2-4; 9 positions agree with TRBD1. The CDR3 runs 16 residues. Germline V lookup: CDR1 SQVTM, CDR2 ANQGSEA. J lost 1 base, V lost 2 bases, and 6 bases had no gene match. The CDR3 is CSVESHRGHAKNIQYF. The CDR3 DNA is TGCAGCGTTGAATCACACAGGGGGCATGCCAAAAACATTCAGTACTTC.

The chain's CDR3 is CARASGRYYEQYF. CDR3 nucleotide sequence: TGTGCCCGGGCTAGCGGCCGGTACTACGAGCAGTACTTC. V and J are TRBV30 and TRBJ2-7, with 7 bases that match TRBD2. CDR1 GTSNPN and CDR2 SVGIG come from the germline V gene (reference sequence). The CDR3 is made up of 13 amino acids. Trimming took 8 bases from V and 3 from J; bases not matched to a gene: 10.